The 20 T cell receptor beta chains in this list originate from one sample, sequenced in a study of cytomegalovirus exposure and HLA in healthy donors. The study ran its PCR with 60 Vbeta and 13 Jbeta primers. Some clones are missing from TCRdb's copy, which holds only in-frame ones; the method was immunoSEQ multiplex PCR. The data hold some 190,000 clones, with around 80% observed a single time. The sequencing input was PBMCs. Receptor source: a girl aged 10 to 17 in good health and CMV-seropositive.

This clone was detected only once. The genes are TRBV5-1 and TRBJ2-2; 14 bases align to TRBD2. Germline lookup yields CDR1 SGHRS and CDR2 YFSETQ. V shed 4 bases, J shed 2 bases, and the junction held 16 bases outside the gene matches. The CDR3 covers 21 residues. CDR3 sequence (DNA): TGCGCCAGCAGCCGAACCATGACAGGGGGACTAGCGGGAGTCAACACCGGGGAGCTGTTTTTT. Protein sequence: CASSRTMTGGLAGVNTGELFF. The full variable domain, with the rest looked up from reference TRBV5-1 and TRBJ2-2, is KAGVTQTPRYLIKTRGQQVTLSCSPISGHRSVSWYQQTPGQGLQFLFEYFSETQRNKGNFPGRFSGRQFSNSRSEMNVSTLELGDSALYLCASSRTMTGGLAGVNTGELFFGEGSRLTVL.

This clone occurred a few times. The rearrangement uses TRBV6-1 and TRBJ1-1; D is uncertain. Per germline, CDR1 MNHNS and CDR2 SASEGT. V lost 5 bases and J lost 11, with 21 bases in between. There are 14 residues in the CDR3. For the CDR3, the DNA is TGTGCCAGCAGTCAGACACGGTCCTACTCGTTGGCTTTCTTT. This codes for CASSQTRSYSLAFF.

The CDR3 is CAWSRPSGKPDTQYF. The CDR3 bases are TGTGCCTGGAGTCGACCAAGCGGGAAGCCAGATACGCAGTATTTT. The genes are TRBV30 and TRBJ2-3; the match to TRBD2 covers 7 bases. V gave up 2 bases and J gave up 4 bases; unmatched junction bases: 9. The CDR3 is made up of 15 amino acids. Germline V CDR1 and CDR2: GTSNPN, SVGIG (reference sequence).

This clone was detected only a few times. This sample also contains other DNA sequences that code for the same CDR3. The gene calls are TRBV7-9 and TRBJ2-7; D is uncertain. Per the germline V gene, CDR1 is SEHNR and CDR2 is FQNEAQ (reference sequence). This CDR3 spans 11 amino acids. The germline V and J ends were trimmed by 5 bases and 0 bases, with 2 bases remaining between them. The CDR3 nucleotides read TGTGCCAGCAGCCTCTCCTACGAGCAGTACTTC. It codes for CASSLSYEQYF. The full variable domain, completed using reference TRBV7-9 and TRBJ2-7, is DTGVSQNPRHKITKRGQNVTFRCDPISEHNRLYWYRQTLGQGPEFLTYFQNEAQLEKSRLLSDRFSAERPKGSFSTLEIQRTEQGDSAMYLCASSLSYEQYFGPGTRLTVT.

The rearrangement joins TRBV5-1 to TRBJ1-1; no firm D call. Trimming took 3 bases from V and 0 from J, leaving 9 bases between them. The CDR3 runs 14 residues. In germline, CDR1 is SGHRS, CDR2 YFSETQ. The chain's CDR3 is CASSWRRMNTEAFF. DNA of the CDR3: TGCGCCAGCAGCTGGAGAAGGATGAACACTGAAGCTTTCTTT. Looking up the rest from reference TRBV5-1 and TRBJ1-1 gives the full variable domain: KAGVTQTPRYLIKTRGQQVTLSCSPISGHRSVSWYQQTPGQGLQFLFEYFSETQRNKGNFPGRFSGRQFSNSRSEMNVSTLELGDSALYLCASSWRRMNTEAFFGQGTRLTVV.

The rearrangement joins TRBV5-1 to TRBJ2-7, with TRBD2 matching over 14 bases. Germline CDR1 reads SGHRS; CDR2 reads YFSETQ. This CDR3 region has 17 residues. With 0 bases clipped from V and 4 bases from J, the junction kept 6 bases outside the gene matches. The CDR3 loop is CASSLGLAGGPGYEQYF. The CDR3 DNA is TGCGCCAGCAGCTTGGGACTAGCGGGAGGGCCTGGGTACGAGCAGTACTTC.

The chain employs TRBV19 and TRBJ2-3, with 13 bases aligning to TRBD2. Germline lookup yields CDR1 LNHDA and CDR2 SQIVND (reference sequence). This CDR3 contains 17 residues. V gave up 9 bases and J gave up 3 bases; unmatched junction bases: 12. The CDR3 loop reads CASCYSPGLAGTDTQYF. DNA of the CDR3: TGTGCCAGCTGCTATTCCCCGGGACTAGCGGGAACAGATACGCAGTATTTT.

The V and J genes are TRBV6-5 and TRBJ2-1; D is unresolved. Trimming took 5 bases from V and 6 from J, leaving 11 bases between them. Germline lookup yields CDR1 MNHEY and CDR2 SVGAGI. The CDR3 has 13 amino acids. DNA for the CDR3: TGTGCCAGCAGTCCCACCTATAGCAATGAGCAGTTCTTC. Protein: CASSPTYSNEQFF.

Concerning this clone: The sample holds other DNA sequences that translate to the same CDR3. This chain links TRBV5-1 with TRBJ2-1; 7 nucleotides align to TRBD2. CDR3 length: 16 amino acids. The ends lost 0 bases at V and 0 bases at J; junction bases unmatched: 3. The germline CDR1 and CDR2 sequences are SGHRS and YFSETQ. The CDR3 spells CASSLDGGSSYNEQFF. Here the CDR3 DNA reads TGCGCCAGCAGCTTGGACGGCGGGAGCTCCTACAATGAGCAGTTCTTC.

The chain joins TRBV7-6 to TRBJ2-1, with 10 bases fitting TRBD1. Trimming took 5 bases from V and 2 from J; bases not matched to a gene: 12. The CDR3 is 18 amino acids. Germline lookup yields CDR1 SGHVS and CDR2 FNYEAQ. The CDR3 spells CASSAEDRGSITYNEQFF. CDR3 DNA: TGTGCCAGCAGCGCCGAGGACAGGGGGTCTATTACCTACAATGAGCAGTTCTTC. The variable domain in full, with the rest retrieved from reference TRBV7-6 and TRBJ2-1, is GAGVSQSPRYKVTKRGQDVALRCDPISGHVSLYWYRQALGQGPEFLTYFNYEAQQDKSGLPNDRFSAERPEGSISTLTIQRTEQRDSAMYRCASSAEDRGSITYNEQFFGPGTRLTVL.

The V and J genes are TRBV7-2 and TRBJ1-5, with 7 bases matching TRBD1. Germline CDR1 SGHTA, CDR2 FQGNSA. CDR3 length: 17 amino acids. Trimming at V came to 1 base and at J to 9 bases, leaving 15 bases not matched to a gene. The CDR3 sequence is CASSLVGWGQPDVPQHF. In nucleotides, the CDR3 is TGTGCCAGCAGCTTAGTGGGGTGGGGACAGCCGGATGTGCCCCAGCATTTT.

This clone was detected once. The rearrangement uses TRBV5-6 and TRBJ1-5; 8 bases line up with TRBD1. Per germline, CDR1 SGHDT and CDR2 YYEEEE. The CDR3 has 15 amino acids. The V and J ends lost 4 bases and 1 base, in that order; junction bases with no gene match: 4. DNA of the CDR3: TGTGCCAGCAGCGCGGGACAGGTCAGCAATCAGCCCCAGCATTTT. As protein: CASSAGQVSNQPQHF. The full variable domain, with the rest looked up from reference TRBV5-6 and TRBJ1-5, is DAGVTQSPTHLIKTRGQQVTLRCSPKSGHDTVSWYQQALGQGPQFIFQYYEEEERQRGNFPDRFSGHQFPNYSSELNVNALLLGDSALYLCASSAGQVSNQPQHFGDGTRLSIL.

The rearrangement uses TRBV30 and TRBJ2-1, with 8 positions matching TRBD2. V lost 3 bases, J lost 6 bases, and 4 bases stayed unmatched. CDR3 length: 13 residues. Germline values: CDR1 GTSNPN, CDR2 SVGIG (reference sequence). CDR3 sequence: CAWRPSGSNEQFF. CDR3 nucleotide sequence: TGTGCCTGGAGACCCAGCGGGAGCAATGAGCAGTTCTTC.

The chain recombines TRBV27 with TRBJ2-1; TRBD2 might be the D (6 bases). This CDR3 contains 14 residues. The germline CDR1 and CDR2 sequences are MNHEY and SMNVEV (reference sequence). V lost 1 base and J lost 7, with 11 bases in between. CDR3 residues: CASSLFRESNEQFF. In DNA form, the CDR3 reads TGTGCCAGCAGTTTATTCCGGGAGTCAAATGAGCAGTTCTTC.

The chain employs TRBV25-1 and TRBJ2-7, with TRBD1 matching over 12 bases. This CDR3 comprises 15 residues. Trimming cost V 3 bases and J 6 bases; bases outside gene matches: 6. Germline CDR1 MGHDK, CDR2 SYGVNS. CDR3 sequence reads: CASSDEGQGAFEQYF. The CDR3 nucleotides are TGTGCCAGCAGTGACGAGGGACAGGGGGCCTTCGAGCAGTACTTC.

This clone was counted once. V gene TRBV20-1 combines with J gene TRBJ2-1; D is uncertain. The CDR3 is 10 residues long. V was trimmed by 7 bases and J by 3 bases, leaving 4 bases between them. Per germline, CDR1 DFQATT and CDR2 SNEGSKA (reference sequence). CDR3 residues: CSGLYNEQFF. The CDR3, as DNA: TGCAGTGGGCTCTACAATGAGCAGTTCTTC.

The chain carries TRBV4-3 and TRBJ2-2, with 7 positions matching TRBD2. This CDR3 region has 17 residues. The V gene's germline CDR1 is LGHNA and CDR2 YSLEER. J was trimmed by 0 bases and V by 1 base; bases with no gene match: 5. The CDR3 DNA sequence: TGCGCCAGCAGCCAAGGACTAGCAACCTCGAACACCGGGGAGCTGTTTTTT. It codes for CASSQGLATSNTGELFF.

The gene calls are TRBV28 and TRBJ2-7; D is uncertain. Germline assignment: CDR1 MDHEN and CDR2 SYDVKM. V was shortened by 3 bases and J by 0 bases, with 9 bases between the two germline ends. The CDR3 length is 14 residues. The chain's CDR3 is CASSFSAISYEQYF. DNA for the CDR3: TGTGCCAGCAGTTTCAGCGCGATCTCCTACGAGCAGTACTTC.

V and J are TRBV9 and TRBJ1-3, with no clear D. CDR3 length: 14 residues. V was clipped by 0 bases and J by 0 bases, with 4 bases between them. CDR1 SGDLS and CDR2 YYNGEE come from the germline V gene. The chain's CDR3 is CASSVGLSGNTIYF. Here the CDR3 DNA reads TGTGCCAGCAGCGTAGGGCTCTCTGGAAACACCATATATTTT.

The chain has TRBV25-1 and TRBJ1-2, with no clear D. With 4 bases removed from V and 2 bases from J, the gap between germline ends came to 14 bases. The CDR3 is made up of 15 amino acids. Germline V gives CDR1 MGHDK, CDR2 SYGVNS. This CDR3 reads CASSVGSPTNYGYTF. The CDR3 DNA follows: TGTGCCAGCAGTGTGGGCAGCCCGACCAACTATGGCTACACCTTC.